The 11 T cell receptor beta chains below come from one sample, sequenced in a study of beta chain features in type 1 diabetes. General study results and limits: Among all four CD4+ subsets, Type 1 diabetes patients had TCRB CDR3s that were moderately but significantly shorter.

The antigens for these receptors are not known. Investigators reverse transcribed all isolated RNA, so they sequenced expressed TCRB transcripts. The assay was immunoSEQ multiplex PCR, and TCRdb's table has in-frame clones only and misses some. The table has 500,000 to 850,000 clones, 11% to 15% seen once. Sequencing used naive CD4+ T cells from blood. Every receptor here comes from a man between 18 and 35 years old with type 1 diabetes.

The table lists this clone with a few counts. This chain joins TRBV29-1 and TRBJ1-2, with 8 bases lining up with TRBD1. Germline V lookup: CDR1 SQVTM, CDR2 ANQGSEA. V was clipped by 4 bases and J by 4 bases; unmatched bases: 5. This CDR3 has 13 residues. CDR3: CSVAPGTGYGYTF. Here the CDR3 DNA reads TGCAGCGTTGCACCCGGGACAGGCTATGGCTACACCTTC.

This clone was counted a few times. The chain recombines TRBV13 with TRBJ1-2, with a weak D call TRBD1 (6 bases). The CDR3 extends over 16 amino acids. Trimming took 8 bases from V and 9 from J, leaving 28 bases between them. Looked up from germline, CDR1 is PRHDT and CDR2 is FYEKMQ (reference sequence). This chain's CDR3 is CASFPPRGRGLGSYTF. DNA of the CDR3: TGTGCCAGCTTTCCCCCTCGGGGCAGGGGTCTTGGTAGCTACACCTTC.

This clone was detected only a few times. This chain links TRBV19 with TRBJ1-2, with TRBD1 as a possible D gene (5 bases). The CDR3 extends over 15 amino acids. CDR1 is LNHDA, CDR2 SQIVND, per germline (reference sequence). V was trimmed by 3 bases and J by 7 bases, leaving 18 bases between them. This CDR3 is CASSMERTPRSGYTF. CDR3 sequence (DNA): TGTGCCAGTAGTATGGAAAGGACACCCCGAAGTGGCTACACCTTC.

The chain couples TRBV12-5 to TRBJ2-1, with 7 bases aligning to TRBD2. CDR3 length equals 16 residues. With 6 bases clipped from V and 0 bases from J, the junction kept 8 bases outside the gene matches. The germline V gene has CDR1 LGHNT and CDR2 FRNRAP. The CDR3 sequence is CASGPLLAFSYNEQFF. In nucleotides, the CDR3 is TGTGCTAGTGGCCCCCTACTAGCGTTCTCCTACAATGAGCAGTTCTTC.

This clone was counted at least ten times. This sequence joins TRBV5-4 and TRBJ2-1, with 7 bases that match TRBD1. Germline loops: CDR1 SGHNT, CDR2 YYREEE (reference sequence). The CDR3 has 13 amino acids. Germline trimming cut 4 bases from V and 4 bases from J; bases unmatched to any gene: 2. CDR3 sequence: CASSPGQYNEQFF. CDR3 coding DNA: TGTGCCAGCAGCCCGGGACAGTACAATGAGCAGTTCTTC.

This clone was counted between two and nine times. The rearrangement joins TRBV27 to TRBJ2-7; the D gene is possibly TRBD1 (5 bases). V lost 3 bases and J lost 3, with 9 bases in between. The germline CDR1 and CDR2 sequences are MNHEY and SMNVEV (reference sequence). The CDR3 extends over 13 amino acids. The CDR3 nucleotides read TGTGCCAGCAGTTTTGGACAAAGCTACGAGCAGTACTTC. This sequence encodes CASSFGQSYEQYF.

This clone appeared a few times. The chain joins TRBV6-1 to TRBJ2-5; possibly TRBD1 for D (5 bases). V was pared by 11 bases and J by 4 bases, with 17 bases between. This CDR3 is 13 amino acids long. Germline V gene data show CDR1 as MNHNS and CDR2 as SASEGT. The CDR3 loop is CAALWQGTETQYF. In DNA form, the CDR3 reads TGTGCCGCCTTGTGGCAGGGCACAGAGACCCAGTACTTC.

DNA of the CDR3: TGCGCCAGCAGCCAAGGTCTACAGAGCTTCTATGGCTACACCTTC. Translation: CASSQGLQSFYGYTF. This chain connects TRBV4-3 to TRBJ1-2; D unresolved. There are 15 residues in the CDR3. CDR1 and CDR2 (germline): LGHNA, YSLEER. V lost 1 base, J lost 4 bases, and 13 bases lay in between.

The V call is TRBV11-2, the J call TRBJ1-2, with D hard to call. Per the germline V gene, CDR1 is SGHAT and CDR2 is FQNNGV. This CDR3 is built from 14 residues. Between the trimmed V and J ends, which lost 5 bases and 0 bases, there was a span of 10 bases. The CDR3 sequence: CASSLWGSNYGYTF. In nucleotides, the CDR3 is TGTGCCAGCAGCCTCTGGGGTTCTAACTATGGCTACACCTTC.

V gene TRBV7-2 combines with J gene TRBJ2-7; D is unclear. V lost 5 bases to trimming and J lost 0 bases, with 11 bases between them. The V gene's germline CDR1 is SGHTA and CDR2 FQGNSA. The length of the CDR3 is 14 residues. The CDR3 DNA reads as TGTGCCAGCAGCATGGCGGCGTCCTCCTACGAGCAGTACTTC. This translates into CASSMAASSYEQYF.

This clone was seen only a few times. The rearrangement joins TRBV2 to TRBJ2-3; 7 bases are a match to TRBD2. V lost 7 bases to trimming and J lost 4 bases; unmatched junction nucleotides: 2. The CDR3 is made up of 12 amino acids. Looked up from germline, CDR1 is SNHLY and CDR2 is FYNNEI. CDR3: CASIGRSDTQYF. As DNA, the CDR3 is TGTGCCAGCATCGGGAGGTCAGATACGCAGTATTTT.